This TCR beta chain was recorded in a study of shared clonotypes between healthy human individuals. Study-level findings and limits: Against clonotypes common to all four donors, non-shared ones had lower generation probabilities.

Some clones are missing from TCRdb's copy, which holds only in-frame ones; the method was immunoSEQ multiplex PCR. Seen here are some 1.5 million clones, roughly 96% observed once, and the top ten hold about 1%. The CDR3 has 16 residues. Trimming cost V 5 bases and J 8 bases; bases outside gene matches: 15. CDR1 is SGHAT, CDR2 FQNNGV, per germline. For this clone: Its target is not known.

The clonotype was recovered from a man aged 25 to 40 in good health. Specimen: naive CD4+ T cells sorted from blood. Subset indicated: CD45RA+ positively selected. V usage is TRBV11-2 and J usage is TRBJ2-1, with 7 bases identical to TRBD2. Here the CDR3 DNA reads TGTGCCAGCAGCCAACTAGCGCATCCCGTTATCGATGAGCAGTTCTTC. It codes for CASSQLAHPVIDEQFF.